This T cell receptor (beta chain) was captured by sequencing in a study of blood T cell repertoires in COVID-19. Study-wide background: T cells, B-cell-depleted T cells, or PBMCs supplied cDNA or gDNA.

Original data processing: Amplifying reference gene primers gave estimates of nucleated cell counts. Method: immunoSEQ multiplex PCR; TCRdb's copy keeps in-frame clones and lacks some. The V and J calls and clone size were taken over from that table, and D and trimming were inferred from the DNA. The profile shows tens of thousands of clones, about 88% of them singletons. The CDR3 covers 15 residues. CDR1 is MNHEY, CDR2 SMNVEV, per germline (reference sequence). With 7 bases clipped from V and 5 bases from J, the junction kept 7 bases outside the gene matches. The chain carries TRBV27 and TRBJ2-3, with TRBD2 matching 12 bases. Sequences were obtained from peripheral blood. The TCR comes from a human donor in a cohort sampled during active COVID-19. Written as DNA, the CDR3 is TGTGCCAGCACCCGACTAGCGGGGGTTGTAGATACGCAGTATTTT. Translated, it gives CASTRLAGVVDTQYF.